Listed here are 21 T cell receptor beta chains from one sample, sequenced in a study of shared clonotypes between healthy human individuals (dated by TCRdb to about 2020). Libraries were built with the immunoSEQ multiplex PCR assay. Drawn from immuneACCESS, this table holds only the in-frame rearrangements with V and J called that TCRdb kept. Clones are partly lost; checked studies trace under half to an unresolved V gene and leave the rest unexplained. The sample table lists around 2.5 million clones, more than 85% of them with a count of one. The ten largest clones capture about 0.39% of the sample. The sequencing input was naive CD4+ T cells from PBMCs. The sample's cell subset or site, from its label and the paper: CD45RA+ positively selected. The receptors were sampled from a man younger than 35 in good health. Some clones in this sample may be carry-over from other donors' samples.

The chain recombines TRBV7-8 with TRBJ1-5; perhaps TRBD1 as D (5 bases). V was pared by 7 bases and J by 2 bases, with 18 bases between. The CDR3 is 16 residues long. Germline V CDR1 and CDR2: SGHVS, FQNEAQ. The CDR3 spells CASTVERGRGNQPQHF. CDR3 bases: TGTGCCAGCACCGTTGAAAGGGGCCGGGGCAATCAGCCCCAGCATTTT.

The CDR3 protein is CASSLDPSSHEQFF. In nucleotides, the CDR3 is TGTGCCAGCAGCTTAGACCCATCTAGCCATGAGCAGTTCTTC. The rearrangement uses TRBV7-2 and TRBJ2-1; D is perhaps TRBD2 (5 bases). CDR1 is SGHTA and CDR2 is FQGNSA in the germline V gene. V dropped 1 base and J dropped 8 bases, with 12 bases sitting between them. The CDR3 totals 14 residues.

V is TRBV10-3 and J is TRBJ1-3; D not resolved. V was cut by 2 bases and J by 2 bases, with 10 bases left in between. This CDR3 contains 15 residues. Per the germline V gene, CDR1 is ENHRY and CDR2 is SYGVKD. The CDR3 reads CAISERASAGNTIYF. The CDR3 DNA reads TGTGCCATCAGTGAGCGGGCCAGCGCTGGAAACACCATATATTTT.

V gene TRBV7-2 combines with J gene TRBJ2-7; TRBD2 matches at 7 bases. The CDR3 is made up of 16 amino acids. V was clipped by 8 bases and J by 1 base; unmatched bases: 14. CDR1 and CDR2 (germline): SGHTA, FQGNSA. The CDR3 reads CASARGGSAKSYEQYF. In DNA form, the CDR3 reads TGTGCCAGCGCCCGCGGGGGTAGCGCCAAATCCTACGAGCAGTACTTC.

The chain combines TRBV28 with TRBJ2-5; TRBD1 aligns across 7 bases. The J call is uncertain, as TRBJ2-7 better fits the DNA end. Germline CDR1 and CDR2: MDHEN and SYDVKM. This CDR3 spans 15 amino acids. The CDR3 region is CASSSPGQPSYEQYF. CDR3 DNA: TGTGCCAGCAGTTCACCGGGACAGCCTTCCTACGAGCAGTACTTC.

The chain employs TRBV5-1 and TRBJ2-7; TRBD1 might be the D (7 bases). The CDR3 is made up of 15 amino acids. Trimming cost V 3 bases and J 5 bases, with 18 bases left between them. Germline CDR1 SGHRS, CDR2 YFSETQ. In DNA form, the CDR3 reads TGCGCCAGCAGCTCGGGGCGCGGGACAGAAAACGAGCAGTACTTC. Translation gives CASSSGRGTENEQYF.

CDR3 nucleotide sequence: TGTGCCAGCAGCCAACTTCCGGGACAGTCTTATGGCTACACCTTC. Translation: CASSQLPGQSYGYTF. The chain couples TRBV5-8 to TRBJ1-2, with 7 bases lining up with TRBD1. The CDR3 extends over 15 amino acids. The ends lost 4 bases at V and 5 bases at J; junction bases unmatched: 11. Germline V gene lookup returns CDR1 SGHTS and CDR2 YDEGEE.

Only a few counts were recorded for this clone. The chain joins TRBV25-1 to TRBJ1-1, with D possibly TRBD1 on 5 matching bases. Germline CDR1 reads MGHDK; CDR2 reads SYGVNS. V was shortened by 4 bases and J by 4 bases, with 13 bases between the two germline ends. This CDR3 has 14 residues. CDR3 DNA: TGTGCCAGCAGTGTCTCCGGGGGGACCACTGAAGCTTTCTTT. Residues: CASSVSGGTTEAFF.

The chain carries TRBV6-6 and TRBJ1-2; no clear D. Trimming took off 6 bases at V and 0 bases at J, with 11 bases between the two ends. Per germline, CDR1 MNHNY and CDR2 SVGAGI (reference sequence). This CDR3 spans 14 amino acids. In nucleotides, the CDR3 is TGTGCCAGCAGCCCCGAAGCCCCTAACTATGGCTACACCTTC. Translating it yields CASSPEAPNYGYTF.

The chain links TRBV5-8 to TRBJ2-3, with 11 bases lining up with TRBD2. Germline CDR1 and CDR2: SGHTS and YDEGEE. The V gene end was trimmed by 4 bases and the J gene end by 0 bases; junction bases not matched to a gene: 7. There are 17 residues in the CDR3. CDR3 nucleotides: TGTGCCAGCAGCCCAGCGAGACTAGCGGGAAGCACAGATACGCAGTATTTT. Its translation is CASSPARLAGSTDTQYF.

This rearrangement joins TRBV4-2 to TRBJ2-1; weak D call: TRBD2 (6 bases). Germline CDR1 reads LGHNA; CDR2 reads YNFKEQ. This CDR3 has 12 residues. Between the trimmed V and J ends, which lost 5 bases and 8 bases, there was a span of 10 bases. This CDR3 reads CASSASGDEQFF. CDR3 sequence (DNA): TGTGCCAGCAGCGCTTCGGGGGATGAGCAGTTCTTC.

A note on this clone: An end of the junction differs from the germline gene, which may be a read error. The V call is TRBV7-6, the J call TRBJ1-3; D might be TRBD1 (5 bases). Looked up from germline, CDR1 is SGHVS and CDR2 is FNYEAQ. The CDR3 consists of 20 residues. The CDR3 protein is CASSLDYFVRGSSSRNTIYF. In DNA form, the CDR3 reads TGTGCCAGCAGCTTAGATTATTTCGTCCGGGGCTCCAGCTCTCGAAACACCATATATTTT.

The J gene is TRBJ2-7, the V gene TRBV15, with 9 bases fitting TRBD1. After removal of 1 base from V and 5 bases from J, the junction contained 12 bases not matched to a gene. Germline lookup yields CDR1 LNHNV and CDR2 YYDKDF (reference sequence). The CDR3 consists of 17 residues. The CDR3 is CATSRGTGTGRSHEQYF. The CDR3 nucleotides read TGTGCCACCAGCAGAGGTACCGGGACAGGGAGGTCACACGAGCAGTACTTC.

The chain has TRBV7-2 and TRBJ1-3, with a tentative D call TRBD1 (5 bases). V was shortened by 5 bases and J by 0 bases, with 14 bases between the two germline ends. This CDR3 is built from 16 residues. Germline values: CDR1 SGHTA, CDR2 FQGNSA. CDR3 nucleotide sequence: TGTGCCAGCAGCCCGGGACGTATAGTCTCTGGAAACACCATATATTTT. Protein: CASSPGRIVSGNTIYF.

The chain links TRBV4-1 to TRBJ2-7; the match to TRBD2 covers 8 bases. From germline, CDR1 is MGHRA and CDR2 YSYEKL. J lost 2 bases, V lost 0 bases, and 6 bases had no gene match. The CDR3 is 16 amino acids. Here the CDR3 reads CASSQDALAGTYEQYF. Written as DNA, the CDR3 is TGCGCCAGCAGCCAAGATGCGCTAGCGGGTACCTACGAGCAGTACTTC.

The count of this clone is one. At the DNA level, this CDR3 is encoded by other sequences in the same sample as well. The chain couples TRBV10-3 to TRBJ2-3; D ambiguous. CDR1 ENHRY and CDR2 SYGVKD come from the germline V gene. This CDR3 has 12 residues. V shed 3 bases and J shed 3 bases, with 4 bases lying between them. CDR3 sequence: CAISDRTDTQYF. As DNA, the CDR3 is TGTGCCATCAGTGACCGAACAGATACGCAGTATTTT.

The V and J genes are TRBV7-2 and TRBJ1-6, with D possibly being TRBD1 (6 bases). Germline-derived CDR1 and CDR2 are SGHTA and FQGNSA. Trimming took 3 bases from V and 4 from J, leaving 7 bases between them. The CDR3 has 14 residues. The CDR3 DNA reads TGTGCCAGCAGCTTCGGACAGTATAATTCACCCCTCCACTTT. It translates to CASSFGQYNSPLHF.

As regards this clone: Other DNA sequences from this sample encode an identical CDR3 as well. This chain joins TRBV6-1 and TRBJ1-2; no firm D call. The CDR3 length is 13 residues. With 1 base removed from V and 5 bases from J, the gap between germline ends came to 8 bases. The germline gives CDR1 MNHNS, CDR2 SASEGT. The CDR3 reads CASSEGTVYGYTF. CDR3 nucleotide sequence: TGTGCCAGCAGTGAAGGGACCGTGTATGGCTACACCTTC.

CDR3 nucleotides: TGTGCCATTCTATTGGGGGGGTTATTTTACACCGGGGAGCTGTTTTTT. Protein sequence: CAILLGGLFYTGELFF. The chain recombines TRBV2 with TRBJ2-2, with 7 bases identical to TRBD2. This CDR3 region has 16 residues. In germline, CDR1 is SNHLY, CDR2 FYNNEI. V shed 10 bases and J 3 bases; nucleotides not matched to a gene: 14.

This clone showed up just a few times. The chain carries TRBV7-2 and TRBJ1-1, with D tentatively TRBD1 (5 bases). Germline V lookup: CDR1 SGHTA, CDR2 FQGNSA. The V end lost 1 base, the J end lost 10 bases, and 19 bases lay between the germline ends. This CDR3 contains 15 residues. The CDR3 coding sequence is TGTGCCAGCAGCTTAGGTCGGGACGGATGGTCAGGAGCTTTCTTT. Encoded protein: CASSLGRDGWSGAFF.

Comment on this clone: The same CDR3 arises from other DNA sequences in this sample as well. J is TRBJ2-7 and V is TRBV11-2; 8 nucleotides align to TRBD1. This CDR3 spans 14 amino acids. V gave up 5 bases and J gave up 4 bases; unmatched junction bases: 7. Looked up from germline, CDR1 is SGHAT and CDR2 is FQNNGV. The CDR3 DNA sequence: TGTGCCAGCAGCAGCGGACAGGGCCTTTACGAGCAGTACTTC. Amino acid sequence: CASSSGQGLYEQYF.